Below are 31 T cell receptor beta chains sequenced from a single sample in a study of cytomegalovirus exposure and HLA in healthy donors. This PCR relied on a set of 60 Vbeta primers and 13 Jbeta primers. The repertoire was sequenced with immunoSEQ multiplex PCR; TCRdb's copy has only in-frame clones and lacks some. The sample contains approximately 75,000 clones, roughly 80% of which appear only once. The source material was PBMCs. The receptors were sampled from a male donor in good health and CMV-seronegative.

The chain links TRBV20-1 to TRBJ1-2; D might be TRBD1 (6 bases). Trimming removed 2 bases from V and 8 bases from J, with 9 bases in between. Germline CDR1 is DFQATT and CDR2 is SNEGSKA (reference sequence). The CDR3 runs 11 residues. Written as DNA, the CDR3 is TGCAGTGCTAGAACCACAGGGGGCTACACCTTC. It yields the protein CSARTTGGYTF.

The CDR3 here is CASSGSRRGGSRETQYF. CDR3 nucleotide sequence: TGTGCCAGCAGCGGATCCCGAAGGGGCGGGAGTAGGGAGACCCAGTACTTC. V and J are TRBV9 and TRBJ2-5, with 7 bases matching TRBD2. The length of the CDR3 is 17 residues. CDR1 SGDLS and CDR2 YYNGEE come from the germline V gene. V gave up 3 bases and J gave up 5 bases; unmatched junction bases: 16.

V and J are TRBV19 and TRBJ1-1, with 8 bases identical to TRBD1. V shed 5 bases, J shed 7 bases, and the junction held 9 bases outside the gene matches. This CDR3 spans 14 amino acids. In germline, CDR1 is LNHDA, CDR2 SQIVND (reference sequence). CDR3 sequence (DNA): TGTGCCAGTAGTCCCGGGACAGGACAGGGTGAAGCTTTCTTT. Protein: CASSPGTGQGEAFF.

The chain employs TRBV4-2 and TRBJ2-1, with 9 bases that match TRBD2. This CDR3 region has 18 residues. Germline values: CDR1 LGHNA, CDR2 YNFKEQ. J lost 9 bases, V lost 1 base, and 16 bases had no gene match. The CDR3 DNA is TGTGCCAGCAGCCAAGGTCTGGCTAGCGGGGCGGGAAGCGGTGAGCAGTTCTTC. Translation: CASSQGLASGAGSGEQFF.

This chain links TRBV4-2 with TRBJ1-1; D remains unclear. V was pared by 0 bases and J by 0 bases, with 8 bases between. The CDR3 extends over 15 amino acids. Germline CDR1 reads LGHNA; CDR2 reads YNFKEQ. The CDR3 DNA reads as TGTGCCAGCAGCCAAGAGTTAGTCGTGAACACTGAAGCTTTCTTT. Translated, it gives CASSQELVVNTEAFF.

The rearrangement joins TRBV6-1 to TRBJ1-2, with TRBD1 matching over 10 bases. Germline V gene sequence: CDR1 MNHNS, CDR2 SASEGT. The CDR3 has 17 amino acids. V trimming: 0 bases; J trimming: 3 bases; junction bases outside the gene matches: 7. The CDR3 loop is CASSEAPGQGVYYGYTF. CDR3 coding DNA: TGTGCCAGCAGTGAAGCCCCAGGACAGGGGGTCTACTATGGCTACACCTTC.

This sequence joins TRBV5-1 and TRBJ2-7, with TRBD1 identical over 8 bases. This CDR3 spans 16 amino acids. Trimming at V came to 5 bases and at J to 6 bases, leaving 16 bases not matched to a gene. CDR1 and CDR2 from the germline V gene are SGHRS and YFSETQ. CDR3: CASSRIPGQGAPEQYF. Here the CDR3 DNA reads TGCGCCAGCAGTCGAATACCCGGACAGGGAGCTCCCGAGCAGTACTTC. The full variable domain, with the rest looked up from reference TRBV5-1 and TRBJ2-7, is KAGVTQTPRYLIKTRGQQVTLSCSPISGHRSVSWYQQTPGQGLQFLFEYFSETQRNKGNFPGRFSGRQFSNSRSEMNVSTLELGDSALYLCASSRIPGQGAPEQYFGPGTRLTVT.

The genes are TRBV20-1 and TRBJ2-3; D is perhaps TRBD1 (6 bases). Germline values: CDR1 DFQATT, CDR2 SNEGSKA (reference sequence). This CDR3 spans 10 amino acids. Trimming removed 7 bases at V and 8 bases at J, with 10 bases between. The CDR3 DNA is TGCAGTGGGGTAGGGGGTACGCAGTATTTT. Its protein is CSGVGGTQYF.

This clone was counted a few times. The CDR3 region has the DNA TGTGCCAGCAGGGGCAGCTCGTACACTGAAGCTTTCTTT. It is translated as CASRGSSYTEAFF. This chain joins TRBV28 and TRBJ1-1; no clear D. CDR1 is MDHEN, CDR2 SYDVKM, per germline. The ends were cut back, 6 bases at V and 3 bases at J, with 11 bases in the middle. The CDR3 is 13 amino acids.

This clone has more than one count but fewer than ten. This sequence joins TRBV28 and TRBJ2-5; possibly TRBD1 for D (6 bases). The CDR3 is 13 amino acids. Germline-derived CDR1 and CDR2 are MDHEN and SYDVKM. V lost 5 bases to trimming and J lost 7 bases, with 14 bases between them. The CDR3 sequence: CASSRDTPPTQYF. CDR3 bases: TGTGCCAGCAGTCGGGACACCCCCCCGACCCAGTACTTC.

The rearrangement links TRBV28 to TRBJ2-1; D possibly corresponds to TRBD2 (5 bases). The V and J ends lost 4 bases and 9 bases respectively, with 25 bases between them. This CDR3 has 17 residues. Looked up from germline, CDR1 is MDHEN and CDR2 is SYDVKM. The CDR3 region has the DNA TGTGCCAGCAGTTCCCCCGTTGCTAGCAGGTTCATTACTGAGCAGTTCTTC. Translation gives CASSSPVASRFITEQFF.

The rearrangement links TRBV7-3 to TRBJ2-7, with 7 bases matching TRBD1. In germline, CDR1 is SGHTA, CDR2 FQGTGA. V trimming: 5 bases; J trimming: 7 bases; junction bases outside the gene matches: 14. The CDR3 totals 15 residues. For the CDR3, the DNA is TGTGCCAGCAGCCCCACAGGGGAAAAGTCAGAAGAGCAGTACTTC. This encodes CASSPTGEKSEEQYF.

This clone was detected once. This rearrangement joins TRBV4-2 to TRBJ1-2; tentative D call: TRBD1 (5 bases). Germline V gene lookup returns CDR1 LGHNA and CDR2 YNFKEQ. This CDR3 has 16 residues. Trimming removed 1 base from V and 4 bases from J, with 16 bases in between. CDR3 bases: TGTGCCAGCAGCCAAGCCCAACAGGCCTATTCCTATGGCTACACCTTC. Amino acids: CASSQAQQAYSYGYTF.

With regard to this clone: Other DNA sequences in this sample translate to the same CDR3. The V gene is TRBV5-1, the J gene TRBJ2-1; D is possibly TRBD1 (7 bases). This CDR3 spans 16 amino acids. Trimming pared 3 bases from V and 9 bases from J, leaving 22 bases between. Germline CDR1 SGHRS, CDR2 YFSETQ. The CDR3 DNA sequence: TGCGCCAGCAGCTCCAGGGGGGCGCAGGGTACCGGTGAGCAGTTCTTC. Its protein product is CASSSRGAQGTGEQFF.

The genes are TRBV7-9 and TRBJ1-1; no firm D call. Looked up from germline, CDR1 is SEHNR and CDR2 is FQNEAQ (reference sequence). The CDR3 is 16 residues long. With 0 bases removed from V and 1 base from J, the gap between germline ends came to 12 bases. CDR3 sequence: CASSLARAGWNTEAFF. For the CDR3, the DNA is TGTGCCAGCAGCTTAGCGCGAGCAGGCTGGAACACTGAAGCTTTCTTT.

This chain connects TRBV11-2 to TRBJ1-1; TRBD1 might be the D (6 bases). This CDR3 contains 17 residues. Germline V CDR1 and CDR2: SGHAT, FQNNGV. V lost 8 bases, J lost 1 base, and 23 bases lay in between. The CDR3 sequence is CASARPAGGRRNTEAFF. The CDR3 nucleotides read TGTGCCAGCGCTCGACCGGCCGGGGGGCGGAGGAACACTGAAGCTTTCTTT. The full variable domain, with the rest looked up from reference TRBV11-2 and TRBJ1-1, is EAGVAQSPRYKIIEKRQSVAFWCNPISGHATLYWYQQILGQGPKLLIQFQNNGVVDDSQLPKDRFSAERLKGVDSTLKIQPAKLEDSAVYLCASARPAGGRRNTEAFFGQGTRLTVV.

V and J are TRBV5-6 and TRBJ2-7; 13 positions agree with TRBD2. Per the germline V gene, CDR1 is SGHDT and CDR2 is YYEEEE. V was clipped by 4 bases and J by 1 base; unmatched bases: 11. The length of the CDR3 is 18 residues. This CDR3 is CASSNPTSGGAESYEQYF. CDR3 in DNA: TGTGCCAGCAGCAACCCAACTAGCGGGGGGGCGGAATCCTACGAGCAGTACTTC. The variable domain in full, with the rest retrieved from reference TRBV5-6 and TRBJ2-7, is DAGVTQSPTHLIKTRGQQVTLRCSPKSGHDTVSWYQQALGQGPQFIFQYYEEEERQRGNFPDRFSGHQFPNYSSELNVNALLLGDSALYLCASSNPTSGGAESYEQYFGPGTRLTVT.

J is TRBJ1-2 and V is TRBV15; 9 bases map to TRBD1. The CDR3 length is 14 residues. Germline loops: CDR1 LNHNV, CDR2 YYDKDF (reference sequence). V shed 0 bases and J 11 bases; nucleotides not matched to a gene: 7. The CDR3 sequence is CATSRDGTGLPYTF. The DNA of the CDR3 is TGTGCCACCAGCAGAGATGGGACAGGGCTACCGTACACCTTC.

V and J are TRBV6-1 and TRBJ2-3; weak D call: TRBD2 (6 bases). Trimming left V 5 bases short and J 2 bases short, with 11 bases between. The CDR3 contains 14 residues. The germline V gene encodes CDR1 MNHNS and CDR2 SASEGT. CDR3 loop: CASSPGVHTDTQYF. Here the CDR3 DNA reads TGTGCCAGCAGTCCGGGGGTTCACACAGATACGCAGTATTTT.

There are a few counts of this clone. The V call is TRBV7-2, the J call TRBJ2-1, with TRBD2 matching 11 bases. The CDR3 sequence is 15 residues long. Losses at the gene ends were 5 bases for V and 6 bases for J; bases not matched to a gene: 6. Germline CDR1 reads SGHTA; CDR2 reads FQGNSA. CDR3 residues: CASSPTSGAVNEQFF. The CDR3 coding sequence is TGTGCCAGCAGCCCGACTAGCGGGGCTGTCAATGAGCAGTTCTTC.

The rearrangement uses TRBV7-9 and TRBJ2-1; 12 bases line up with TRBD2. The CDR3 has 19 amino acids. Germline CDR1 is SEHNR and CDR2 is FQNEAQ (reference sequence). The V gene end was trimmed by 1 base and the J gene end by 0 bases; junction bases not matched to a gene: 7. CDR3 protein: CASSLGSSGGATSYNEQFF. The CDR3 nucleotides read TGTGCCAGCAGCTTAGGTTCTAGCGGGGGGGCCACCTCCTACAATGAGCAGTTCTTC.

The gene calls are TRBV6-4 and TRBJ2-1, with TRBD2 matching 8 bases. In germline, CDR1 is MRHNA, CDR2 SNTAGT. This CDR3 has 16 amino acids. The V segment lost 0 bases and the J segment 7 bases; nucleotides outside the gene matches: 8. CDR3 region: CASSDSAGLGRNEQFF. The CDR3 coding sequence is TGTGCCAGCAGTGACTCGGCGGGACTAGGTCGTAATGAGCAGTTCTTC.

This rearrangement joins TRBV2 to TRBJ2-2; D unclear. The V end lost 4 bases, the J end lost 4 bases, and 10 bases lay between the germline ends. The CDR3 contains 14 residues. Germline values: CDR1 SNHLY, CDR2 FYNNEI. The CDR3 is CASSAGGPTGELFF. The CDR3 bases are TGTGCCAGCAGTGCCGGTGGGCCCACCGGGGAGCTGTTTTTT. The full variable domain, completed using reference TRBV2 and TRBJ2-2, is EPEVTQTPSHQVTQMGQEVILRCVPISNHLYFYWYRQILGQKVEFLVSFYNNEISEKSEIFDDQFSVERPDGSNFTLKIRSTKLEDSAMYFCASSAGGPTGELFFGEGSRLTVL.

This rearrangement joins TRBV2 to TRBJ2-1, with D uncertain. The germline CDR1 and CDR2 sequences are SNHLY and FYNNEI. The V end lost 3 bases, the J end lost 10 bases, and 10 bases lay between the germline ends. The CDR3 loop spans 12 amino acids. CDR3 DNA sequence: TGTGCCAGCAGTGAGGTGGCTTTCGAGCAGTTCTTC. Protein sequence: CASSEVAFEQFF. Complete variable domain (other parts from reference TRBV2 and TRBJ2-1): EPEVTQTPSHQVTQMGQEVILRCVPISNHLYFYWYRQILGQKVEFLVSFYNNEISEKSEIFDDQFSVERPDGSNFTLKIRSTKLEDSAMYFCASSEVAFEQFFGPGTRLTVL.

This chain links TRBV15 with TRBJ2-7, with 9 bases aligning to TRBD2. The germline V gene encodes CDR1 LNHNV and CDR2 YYDKDF (reference sequence). The CDR3 extends over 22 amino acids. The J segment lost 0 bases and the V segment lost 1 base, leaving 22 bases of the junction unmatched. CDR3 in amino acids: CATSRVDGVVRVAGATSYEQYF. The DNA for the CDR3 is TGTGCCACCAGCAGAGTCGACGGGGTTGTTCGTGTAGCGGGGGCAACCTCCTACGAGCAGTACTTC.

The chain joins TRBV11-2 to TRBJ2-7, with 14 nucleotides matching TRBD2. The V segment lost 5 bases and the J segment 8 bases; nucleotides outside the gene matches: 8. Per germline, CDR1 SGHAT and CDR2 FQNNGV. The CDR3 has 15 residues. The CDR3, as DNA: TGTGCCAGCAGCACCGGACTAGCGGGGGGTGTTCAGCAGTACTTC. This encodes CASSTGLAGGVQQYF.

The V gene is TRBV6-5, the J gene TRBJ2-1; 9 positions agree with TRBD2. The CDR3 spans 12 residues. CDR1 and CDR2 (germline): MNHEY, SVGAGI. After removal of 8 bases from V and 11 bases from J, the junction contained 7 bases not matched to a gene. The CDR3 nucleotides read TGTGCCAGCGTCGGAGCGGGAGGACAGCAGTTCTTC. Amino acid sequence: CASVGAGGQQFF.

The V and J genes are TRBV30 and TRBJ2-1, with D possibly being TRBD2 (5 bases). V lost 0 bases and J lost 10, with 22 bases in between. CDR3 length: 16 residues. CDR1 is GTSNPN and CDR2 is SVGIG in the germline V gene (reference sequence). CDR3 coding DNA: TGTGCCTGGAGTGTATTGAGTCGTGTCTCCTCTAGCGAGCAGTTCTTC. As protein: CAWSVLSRVSSSEQFF.

The rearrangement links TRBV2 to TRBJ2-5; 8 positions match TRBD2. This CDR3 is built from 15 residues. The germline V gene encodes CDR1 SNHLY and CDR2 FYNNEI. V shed 8 bases, J shed 5 bases, and the junction held 13 bases outside the gene matches. The CDR3 region is CASGLVAGLMETQYF. The DNA of the CDR3 is TGTGCCAGCGGTTTGGTAGCGGGGTTGATGGAGACCCAGTACTTC. Based on the CDR3 plus reference TRBV2 and TRBJ2-5, the full variable domain is EPEVTQTPSHQVTQMGQEVILRCVPISNHLYFYWYRQILGQKVEFLVSFYNNEISEKSEIFDDQFSVERPDGSNFTLKIRSTKLEDSAMYFCASGLVAGLMETQYFGPGTRLLVL.

The J gene is TRBJ2-3, the V gene TRBV7-2, with TRBD1 matching 8 bases. The CDR3 is 15 amino acids. Germline CDR1 reads SGHTA; CDR2 reads FQGNSA. V shed 3 bases, J shed 1 base, and the junction held 3 bases outside the gene matches. This CDR3 reads CASSLTGARTDTQYF. The CDR3 region has the DNA TGTGCCAGCAGCTTGACAGGGGCTCGCACAGATACGCAGTATTTT.

This chain links TRBV7-2 with TRBJ2-3; 7 bases map to TRBD1. Germline V gene lookup returns CDR1 SGHTA and CDR2 FQGNSA. J lost 6 bases, V lost 3 bases, and 6 bases had no gene match. The CDR3 totals 14 residues. Here the CDR3 reads CASSLDRLGDTQYF. DNA of the CDR3: TGTGCCAGCAGCTTGGACAGGCTTGGGGATACGCAGTATTTT.